These 21 T cell receptor beta chains originate from one sample sequenced in a study of T cell responses to AZD1222 COVID-19 vaccine. This table comes from immunoSEQ multiplex PCR, and its TCRdb copy is limited to in-frame clones, with some not included. The data show about 140,000 clones, and the top ten clones hold under 2.5%. Sequences were obtained from peripheral blood. The receptor source for this set is an adult in good health.

CDR3 nucleotide sequence: TGTGCCAGCACCCAGGGGGGGGCCCCGTGGACTGAAGCTTTCTTT. Protein sequence: CASTQGGAPWTEAFF. The rearrangement links TRBV25-1 to TRBJ1-1; TRBD1 matches at 7 bases. V dropped 7 bases and J dropped 5; count of bases not matched to a gene: 13. Germline CDR1 reads MGHDK; CDR2 reads SYGVNS. The CDR3 sequence is 15 residues long.

J is TRBJ1-6 and V is TRBV2; D unclear. The CDR3 runs to 15 residues. The V gene's germline CDR1 is SNHLY and CDR2 FYNNEI. V lost 3 bases to trimming and J lost 9 bases, with 15 bases between them. CDR3 in amino acids: CASSDVGYVGSPLHF. DNA for the CDR3: TGTGCCAGCAGTGATGTAGGGTATGTGGGTTCACCCCTCCACTTT.

The CDR3 region has the DNA TGTGCCAGTAGTATTAGCGGGACGAGGGGATCTACTAATGAAAAACTGTTTTTT. It encodes CASSISGTRGSTNEKLFF. The chain carries TRBV19 and TRBJ1-4, with a tentative D call TRBD1 (5 bases). Trimming cost V 3 bases and J 2 bases, with 19 bases left between them. The CDR3 spans 18 residues. CDR1 is LNHDA and CDR2 is SQIVND in the germline V gene (reference sequence).

The chain employs TRBV12-3 or TRBV12-4 and TRBJ2-1; D is perhaps TRBD2 (6 bases). Trimming removed 6 bases at V and 3 bases at J, with 9 bases between. This CDR3 region has 13 residues. Here the CDR3 DNA reads TGTGCCAGCAGATCCGGGAGCTACAATGAGCAGTTCTTC. Protein: CASRSGSYNEQFF.

The chain has TRBV7-2 and TRBJ2-5; 11 nucleotides line up with TRBD1. The germline V gene encodes CDR1 SGHTA and CDR2 FQGNSA. J lost 5 bases, V lost 5 bases, and 4 bases had no gene match. The CDR3 is 14 amino acids. Here the CDR3 DNA reads TGTGCCAGCAGCCCGGACAGGGGGCGCGAGACCCAGTACTTC. Protein product: CASSPDRGRETQYF. The full variable domain, completed using reference TRBV7-2 and TRBJ2-5, is GAGVSQSPSNKVTEKGKDVELRCDPISGHTALYWYRQSLGQGLEFLIYFQGNSAPDKSGLPSDRFSAERTGGSVSTLTIQRTQQEDSAVYLCASSPDRGRETQYFGPGTRLLVL.

The V call is TRBV7-6, the J call TRBJ2-3; 8 positions match TRBD2. CDR1 SGHVS and CDR2 FNYEAQ come from the germline V gene. The CDR3 covers 17 residues. After removal of 2 bases from V and 4 bases from J, the junction contained 11 bases not matched to a gene. For the CDR3, the DNA is TGTGCCAGCAGCTTATGGGGAGTTGGGCGGGAGGCAGATACGCAGTATTTT. Protein: CASSLWGVGREADTQYF.

This chain uses TRBV6-1 with TRBJ1-2; weak D call: TRBD1 (6 bases). The CDR3 length is 17 residues. Germline V gene lookup returns CDR1 MNHNS and CDR2 SASEGT. V lost 1 base, J lost 0 bases, and 15 bases lay in between. CDR3 residues: CASSEVLGGRTNYGYTF. As DNA, the CDR3 is TGTGCCAGCAGTGAAGTGTTAGGGGGAAGGACTAACTATGGCTACACCTTC.

The genes are TRBV28 and TRBJ1-2; 9 nucleotides line up with TRBD1. CDR1 MDHEN and CDR2 SYDVKM come from the germline V gene. The CDR3 loop spans 15 amino acids. V lost 4 bases to trimming and J lost 4 bases; unmatched junction nucleotides: 7. The CDR3: CASSSRQGGPYGYTF. DNA of the CDR3: TGTGCCAGCAGTTCCCGACAGGGGGGTCCCTATGGCTACACCTTC.

J is TRBJ1-1 and V is TRBV4-1; possibly TRBD1 for D (6 bases). CDR1 MGHRA and CDR2 YSYEKL come from the germline V gene. The CDR3 consists of 17 residues. The germline V and J ends were trimmed by 4 bases and 0 bases, with 18 bases remaining between them. The CDR3 spells CASSRDATGSMNTEAFF. As DNA, the CDR3 is TGCGCCAGCAGCCGCGACGCAACAGGGAGCATGAACACTGAAGCTTTCTTT.

V gene TRBV7-9 combines with J gene TRBJ2-1; weak D call: TRBD1 (6 bases). V was clipped by 1 base and J by 6 bases, with 10 bases between them. The germline CDR1 and CDR2 sequences are SEHNR and FQNEAQ (reference sequence). The length of the CDR3 is 14 residues. The DNA of the CDR3 is TGTGCCAGCAGCTTAGAGATAGGGGGCAATGAGCAGTTCTTC. Its protein product is CASSLEIGGNEQFF.

This chain connects TRBV18 to TRBJ1-1; D is unresolved. Per germline, CDR1 KGHSH and CDR2 LQKENI. With 2 bases removed from V and 0 bases from J, the gap between germline ends came to 10 bases. This CDR3 has 15 amino acids. The CDR3: CASSPDVSVNTEAFF. The CDR3 region has the DNA TGTGCCAGCTCACCAGATGTATCAGTGAACACTGAAGCTTTCTTT.

The rearrangement links TRBV7-9 to TRBJ2-1; D not certain. Germline V gene sequence: CDR1 SEHNR, CDR2 FQNEAQ (reference sequence). This CDR3 is 13 amino acids long. V dropped 1 base and J dropped 12 bases, with 13 bases sitting between them. The CDR3 DNA sequence: TGTGCCAGCAGCTTAGGGGATATGATATCGCAGTTCTTC. Translated, it gives CASSLGDMISQFF.

The chain employs TRBV28 and TRBJ1-1, with D possibly TRBD1 on 5 matching bases. The CDR3 is made up of 13 amino acids. The germline gives CDR1 MDHEN, CDR2 SYDVKM. V lost 3 bases and J 5 bases, leaving 10 bases between the germline ends. The CDR3 is CASSFGHSTEAFF. DNA for the CDR3: TGTGCCAGCAGTTTTGGACACAGTACTGAAGCTTTCTTT.

The chain has TRBV4-1 and TRBJ2-2; 7 bases map to TRBD1. CDR3 length: 15 amino acids. After removal of 1 base from V and 5 bases from J, the junction contained 4 bases not matched to a gene. CDR1 MGHRA and CDR2 YSYEKL come from the germline V gene. The DNA for the CDR3 is TGCGCCAGCAGCCAAGTAGGACAGGTGACCGGGGAGCTGTTTTTT. Amino acids: CASSQVGQVTGELFF.

The chain recombines TRBV4-1 with TRBJ2-3, with D hard to call. V lost 1 base, J lost 3 bases, and 2 bases lay in between. Germline assignment: CDR1 MGHRA and CDR2 YSYEKL. The CDR3 totals 12 residues. Here the CDR3 DNA reads TGCGCCAGCAGCCAAGCGACAGATACGCAGTATTTT. Translation: CASSQATDTQYF.

The rearrangement uses TRBV4-1 and TRBJ2-5; D might be TRBD2 (7 bases). The CDR3 sequence is 16 residues long. The germline V gene encodes CDR1 MGHRA and CDR2 YSYEKL. The V gene lost 0 bases and the J gene lost 2 bases, with 13 bases spanning the gap. The CDR3 sequence: CASSQEGGGGQETQYF. As DNA, the CDR3 is TGCGCCAGCAGCCAAGAGGGCGGGGGCGGACAAGAGACCCAGTACTTC.

The chain carries TRBV6-1 and TRBJ1-1; D call uncertain. CDR1 and CDR2 from the germline V gene are MNHNS and SASEGT. Trimming stripped 2 bases from V and 5 bases from J, with 6 bases between. The CDR3 has 12 residues. The CDR3 here is CASSEWGTEAFF. In nucleotides, the CDR3 is TGTGCCAGCAGTGAATGGGGAACTGAAGCTTTCTTT.

The V call is TRBV6-5, the J call TRBJ1-6; maybe TRBD1 (5 bases). Trimming shortened V by 6 bases and J by 8 bases, and 8 bases separated the two germline ends. CDR1 and CDR2 from the germline V gene are MNHEY and SVGAGI. The CDR3 runs to 12 residues. The DNA of the CDR3 is TGTGCCAGCAGCGGGGGGGATTCACCCCTCCACTTT. This codes for CASSGGDSPLHF.

This chain uses TRBV13 with TRBJ1-2, with 7 nucleotides matching TRBD1. With V trimmed by 1 base and J by 4 bases, 9 bases remained unmatched. Germline CDR1 PRHDT, CDR2 FYEKMQ (reference sequence). This CDR3 comprises 16 residues. CDR3 coding DNA: TGTGCCAGCAGCTTAGCCCGGTCAGGGGGGACCTATGGCTACACCTTC. Amino acids: CASSLARSGGTYGYTF.

The rearrangement joins TRBV7-6 to TRBJ1-6, with 7 nucleotides matching TRBD1. The CDR3 has 15 residues. With 4 bases clipped from V and 6 bases from J, the junction kept 6 bases outside the gene matches. Germline CDR1 reads SGHVS; CDR2 reads FNYEAQ. The CDR3 spells CASSYRGEGNSPLHF. DNA for the CDR3: TGTGCCAGCAGCTACAGGGGTGAAGGTAATTCACCCCTCCACTTT. The whole variable domain, filled in from reference TRBV7-6 and TRBJ1-6, reads GAGVSQSPRYKVTKRGQDVALRCDPISGHVSLYWYRQALGQGPEFLTYFNYEAQQDKSGLPNDRFSAERPEGSISTLTIQRTEQRDSAMYRCASSYRGEGNSPLHFGNGTRLTVT.

The CDR3 DNA follows: TGTGCCTGGTTATGGCAGGGAGGGTATGGCTACACCTTC. Protein sequence: CAWLWQGGYGYTF. The rearrangement joins TRBV30 to TRBJ1-2, with D possibly matching TRBD1 (5 bases). The CDR3 consists of 13 residues. CDR1 is GTSNPN, CDR2 SVGIG, per germline (reference sequence). The germline V and J ends were trimmed by 5 bases and 5 bases, with 15 bases remaining between them.